Below are 17 T cell receptor beta chains sequenced from a single sample in a study of cytomegalovirus exposure and HLA in healthy donors. The PCR made use of 60 Vbeta and 13 Jbeta primers. Profiled with immunoSEQ multiplex PCR; TCRdb holds only in-frame clones, not every one. The sample has some 110,000 clones, 65% to 85% seen once. Specimen: PBMCs. These receptors all come from a man aged 45 to 65 in good health and CMV-seropositive.

The chain carries TRBV11-3 and TRBJ1-1, with D hard to call. The germline V gene has CDR1 SGHNT and CDR2 YENEEA. This CDR3 is built from 14 residues. With 5 bases removed from V and 4 bases from J, the gap between germline ends came to 14 bases. The DNA of the CDR3 is TGTGCCAGCAGCCGGGAGGGTTCTGTCACTGAAGCTTTCTTT. Its protein is CASSREGSVTEAFF. The complete variable domain, with remaining parts taken from reference TRBV11-3 and TRBJ1-1, reads EAGVVQSPRYKIIEKKQPVAFWCNPISGHNTLYWYLQNLGQGPELLIRYENEEAVDDSQLPKDRFSAERLKGVDSTLKIQPAELGDSAVYLCASSREGSVTEAFFGQGTRLTVV.

The rearrangement links TRBV5-6 to TRBJ2-5; 11 bases are a match to TRBD2. The CDR3 totals 15 residues. Germline V gene data show CDR1 as SGHDT and CDR2 as YYEEEE. J was trimmed by 5 bases and V by 5 bases; bases with no gene match: 8. CDR3 residues: CASSFSGGAGETQYF. The CDR3 region has the DNA TGTGCCAGCAGTTTTAGCGGGGGGGCCGGGGAGACCCAGTACTTC. Filled out from reference TRBV5-6 and TRBJ2-5, the complete variable domain reads DAGVTQSPTHLIKTRGQQVTLRCSPKSGHDTVSWYQQALGQGPQFIFQYYEEEERQRGNFPDRFSGHQFPNYSSELNVNALLLGDSALYLCASSFSGGAGETQYFGPGTRLLVL.

The V gene is TRBV9, the J gene TRBJ2-1; a possible D gene is TRBD2 (5 bases). V was clipped by 3 bases and J by 4 bases, with 14 bases between them. This CDR3 comprises 15 residues. Germline lookup yields CDR1 SGDLS and CDR2 YYNGEE. CDR3 sequence: CASSAGSLFYNEQFF. The DNA for the CDR3 is TGTGCCAGCAGCGCGGGGTCCCTGTTTTACAATGAGCAGTTCTTC.

The chain recombines TRBV5-1 with TRBJ2-1; D ambiguous. Trimming pared 4 bases from V and 0 bases from J, leaving 17 bases between. CDR1 and CDR2 (germline): SGHRS, YFSETQ. CDR3 length: 17 residues. The DNA for the CDR3 is TGCGCCAGCAGCCCGGGTGTCGCGGTATTCTCCTACAATGAGCAGTTCTTC. Protein product: CASSPGVAVFSYNEQFF.

The chain uses TRBV27 and TRBJ2-5, with 9 bases aligning to TRBD1. CDR3 length: 14 residues. The V segment lost 8 bases and the J segment 4 bases; nucleotides outside the gene matches: 8. Germline CDR1 and CDR2: MNHEY and SMNVEV (reference sequence). The CDR3 region has the DNA TGTGCCAGCGCCGTTAGGGGACAGGGAGAGACCCAGTACTTC. The encoded protein is CASAVRGQGETQYF.

J is TRBJ2-7 and V is TRBV28; 10 nucleotides align to TRBD1. The CDR3 sequence is 15 residues long. Germline V gene data show CDR1 as MDHEN and CDR2 as SYDVKM. J was trimmed by 4 bases and V by 7 bases; bases with no gene match: 10. This CDR3 reads CASNLPGQGHYEQYF. The CDR3, as DNA: TGTGCCAGCAATCTACCGGGACAGGGGCATTACGAGCAGTACTTC.

This clone was counted only a few times. This CDR3 reads CASTRQEYPGNTIYF. DNA for the CDR3: TGTGCCAGCACCCGACAGGAGTACCCTGGAAACACCATATATTTT. The chain joins TRBV27 to TRBJ1-3; the D gene is possibly TRBD1 (6 bases). V dropped 7 bases and J dropped 2 bases, with 15 bases sitting between them. This CDR3 is 15 amino acids long. Germline CDR1 is MNHEY and CDR2 is SMNVEV (reference sequence).

The chain carries TRBV4-2 and TRBJ2-7; 10 bases fit TRBD2. CDR1 is LGHNA, CDR2 YNFKEQ, per germline. J lost 4 bases, V lost 0 bases, and 6 bases had no gene match. The CDR3 length is 16 residues. As DNA, the CDR3 is TGTGCCAGCAGCCAAGATCTAGCGGGAGTACAGTACGAGCAGTACTTC. The encoded protein is CASSQDLAGVQYEQYF.

CDR3 coding DNA: TGCGCCAGCAGTGAGGTATTAGGAGGGAGCTTACACAAGAACACCGGGGAGCTGTTTTTT. Its translation is CASSEVLGGSLHKNTGELFF. V and J are TRBV10-2 and TRBJ2-2, with a weak D call TRBD2 (6 bases). The CDR3 spans 20 residues. CDR1 is WSHSY and CDR2 is SAAADI in the germline V gene. V was shortened by 2 bases and J by 1 base, with 23 bases between the two germline ends.

There are a few counts of this clone. The chain combines TRBV9 with TRBJ2-5; D possibly corresponds to TRBD1 (5 bases). Between the trimmed V and J ends, which lost 0 bases and 5 bases, there was a span of 11 bases. The CDR3 has 14 amino acids. From germline, CDR1 is SGDLS and CDR2 YYNGEE. This CDR3 is CASSVEAGKETQYF. The CDR3 DNA sequence: TGTGCCAGCAGCGTAGAGGCAGGGAAGGAGACCCAGTACTTC.

The genes are TRBV5-4 and TRBJ2-3; D is possibly TRBD2 (6 bases). The CDR3 runs to 15 residues. Germline lookup yields CDR1 SGHNT and CDR2 YYREEE (reference sequence). The germline V and J ends were trimmed by 4 bases and 1 base, with 13 bases remaining between them. The CDR3 sequence: CASSPGWGGTDTQYF. Here the CDR3 DNA reads TGTGCCAGCAGCCCAGGGTGGGGGGGCACAGATACGCAGTATTTT.

The chain is built from TRBV5-1 and TRBJ2-3; 7 nucleotides line up with TRBD1. From germline, CDR1 is SGHRS and CDR2 YFSETQ. CDR3 length: 15 amino acids. After removal of 0 bases from V and 11 bases from J, the junction contained 12 bases not matched to a gene. The CDR3 region is CASSLGATGAQGQYF. In nucleotides, the CDR3 is TGCGCCAGCAGCTTGGGGGCAACAGGGGCCCAGGGGCAGTATTTT.

This clone was found once. This chain joins TRBV4-2 and TRBJ2-5, with 9 bases identical to TRBD2. V gave up 2 bases and J gave up 4 bases; unmatched junction bases: 11. This CDR3 is built from 17 residues. CDR1 is LGHNA and CDR2 is YNFKEQ in the germline V gene. The CDR3 loop is CASSQLPAGGQGETQYF. CDR3 DNA: TGTGCCAGCAGCCAACTCCCGGCGGGAGGGCAGGGAGAGACCCAGTACTTC.

In its sample, this clone was seen once. A junction boundary mismatches the germline segment, possibly from a read error. V usage is TRBV7-7 and J usage is TRBJ2-1; D perhaps matches TRBD2 (5 bases). This CDR3 region has 18 residues. Per the germline V gene, CDR1 is SSHAT and CDR2 is FNYEAQ (reference sequence). CDR3 loop: CASSLVGPSDSLANEQFF. As DNA, the CDR3 is TGTGCTAGCAGCTTAGTAGGTCCATCGGACTCTCTAGCCAACGAGCAGTTCTTC.

In nucleotides, the CDR3 is TGCGCCAGCAGCTTGGGACAGGGCCTAAAACTGTTTTTT. It encodes CASSLGQGLKLFF. J is TRBJ1-4 and V is TRBV5-1; TRBD1 aligns across 7 bases. Trimming at V came to 0 bases and at J to 10 bases, leaving 3 bases not matched to a gene. The CDR3 totals 13 residues. The V gene's germline CDR1 is SGHRS and CDR2 YFSETQ. Drawing the rest from reference TRBV5-1 and TRBJ1-4, the complete variable domain is KAGVTQTPRYLIKTRGQQVTLSCSPISGHRSVSWYQQTPGQGLQFLFEYFSETQRNKGNFPGRFSGRQFSNSRSEMNVSTLELGDSALYLCASSLGQGLKLFFGSGTQLSVL.

The gene calls are TRBV2 and TRBJ2-3; D perhaps matches TRBD2 (6 bases). CDR1 and CDR2 from the germline V gene are SNHLY and FYNNEI. V was cut by 5 bases and J by 2 bases, with 8 bases left in between. The CDR3 is 13 amino acids. CDR3 coding DNA: TGTGCCAGCAGTCTAGCGTTCACAGATACGCAGTATTTT. Translated, it gives CASSLAFTDTQYF. Filled out from reference TRBV2 and TRBJ2-3, the complete variable domain reads EPEVTQTPSHQVTQMGQEVILRCVPISNHLYFYWYRQILGQKVEFLVSFYNNEISEKSEIFDDQFSVERPDGSNFTLKIRSTKLEDSAMYFCASSLAFTDTQYFGPGTRLTVL.

The chain has TRBV5-1 and TRBJ1-1, with a possible D match to TRBD1 (5 bases). V shed 4 bases and J shed 3 bases, with 19 bases lying between them. This CDR3 region has 16 residues. Germline loops: CDR1 SGHRS, CDR2 YFSETQ. CDR3 in DNA: TGCGCCAGCAGCCCCGGCTGGCAGGGTATGGACACTGAAGCTTTCTTT. Translation: CASSPGWQGMDTEAFF.